The T cell receptor beta chain under discussion was sequenced for a study of cytomegalovirus exposure and HLA in healthy donors. Points from the study as a whole: The majority of CMV-associated TCR beta chains were reported as apparently HLA-restricted in a later analysis. Per a prior analysis, the majority of TCR beta V segments were productive roughly 87% or roughly 30% of the time. Rates of TCR association differed by HLA locus in a later analysis, with DRB1 highest and HLA-C lowest.

In germline, CDR1 is LNHDA, CDR2 SQIVND (reference sequence). The CDR3 runs 13 residues. With 3 bases removed from V and 8 bases from J, the gap between germline ends came to 13 bases. A note on this clone: What it recognizes is unknown.

With 60 Vbeta and 13 Jbeta primers, the PCR was carried out. Method: immunoSEQ multiplex PCR; TCRdb's copy keeps in-frame clones and lacks some. The sample has some 84,000 clones; the top ten hold less than 0.6%. Sample: PBMCs. The clonotype originates from a middle-aged man in good health and CMV-seronegative. The chain joins TRBV19 to TRBJ1-1; TRBD1 might be the D (6 bases). The CDR3 is CASSISGGLEAFF. The DNA of the CDR3 is TGTGCCAGTAGTATTTCCGGGGGGCTGGAAGCTTTCTTT.